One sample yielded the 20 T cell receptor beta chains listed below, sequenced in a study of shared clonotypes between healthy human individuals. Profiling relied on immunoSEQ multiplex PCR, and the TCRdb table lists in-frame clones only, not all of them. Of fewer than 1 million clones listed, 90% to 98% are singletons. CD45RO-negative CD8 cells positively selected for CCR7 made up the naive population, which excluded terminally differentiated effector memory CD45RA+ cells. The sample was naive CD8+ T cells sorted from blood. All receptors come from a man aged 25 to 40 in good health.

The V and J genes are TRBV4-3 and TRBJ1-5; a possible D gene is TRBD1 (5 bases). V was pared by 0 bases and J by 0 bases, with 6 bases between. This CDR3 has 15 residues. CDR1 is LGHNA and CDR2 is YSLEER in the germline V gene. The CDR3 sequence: CASSQDRDSNQPQHF. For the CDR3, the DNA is TGCGCCAGCAGCCAAGACAGGGATAGCAATCAGCCCCAGCATTTT.

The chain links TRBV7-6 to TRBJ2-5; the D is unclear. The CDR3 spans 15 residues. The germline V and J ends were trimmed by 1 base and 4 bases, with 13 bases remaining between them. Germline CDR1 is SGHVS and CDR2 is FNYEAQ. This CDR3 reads CASSLVSEAAETQYF. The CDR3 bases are TGTGCCAGCAGCTTAGTCAGTGAGGCAGCAGAGACCCAGTACTTC.

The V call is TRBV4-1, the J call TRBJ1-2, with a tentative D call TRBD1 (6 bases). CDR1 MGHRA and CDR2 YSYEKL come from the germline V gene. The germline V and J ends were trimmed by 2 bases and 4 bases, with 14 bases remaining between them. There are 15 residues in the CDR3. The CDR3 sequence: CASSQSGQNLYGYTF. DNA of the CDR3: TGCGCCAGCAGCCAATCTGGACAGAATCTCTATGGCTACACCTTC.

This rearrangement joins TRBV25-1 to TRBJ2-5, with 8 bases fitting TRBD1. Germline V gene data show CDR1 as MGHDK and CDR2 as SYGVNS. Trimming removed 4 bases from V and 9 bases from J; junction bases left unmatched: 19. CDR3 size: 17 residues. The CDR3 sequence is CASSGTGSSSPFGAQYF. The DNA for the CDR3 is TGTGCCAGCAGTGGGACAGGGAGTTCCTCCCCATTCGGTGCCCAGTACTTC. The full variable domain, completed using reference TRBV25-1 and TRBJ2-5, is EADIYQTPRYLVIGTGKKITLECSQTMGHDKMYWYQQDPGMELHLIHYSYGVNSTEKGDLSSESTVSRIRTEHFPLTLESARPSHTSQYLCASSGTGSSSPFGAQYFGPGTRLLVL.

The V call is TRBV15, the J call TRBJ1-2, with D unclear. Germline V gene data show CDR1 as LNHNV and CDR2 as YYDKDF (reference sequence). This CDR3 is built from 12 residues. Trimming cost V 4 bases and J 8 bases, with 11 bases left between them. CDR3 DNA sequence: TGTGCCACCAGCATCGACCGGGCCGGCTACACCTTC. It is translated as CATSIDRAGYTF.

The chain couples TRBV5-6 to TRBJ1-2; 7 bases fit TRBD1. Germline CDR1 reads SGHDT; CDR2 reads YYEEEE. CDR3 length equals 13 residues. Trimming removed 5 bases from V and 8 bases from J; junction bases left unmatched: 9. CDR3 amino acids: CASRKTGALGYTF. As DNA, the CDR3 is TGTGCCAGCAGGAAAACAGGGGCCCTCGGCTACACCTTC.

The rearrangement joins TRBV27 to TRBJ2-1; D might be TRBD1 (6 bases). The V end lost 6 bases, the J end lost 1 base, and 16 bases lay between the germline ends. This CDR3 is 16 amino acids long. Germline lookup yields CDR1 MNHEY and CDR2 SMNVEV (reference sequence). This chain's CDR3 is CASRPNRARSYNEQFF. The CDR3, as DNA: TGTGCCAGCAGACCTAACAGGGCCAGGTCCTACAATGAGCAGTTCTTC.

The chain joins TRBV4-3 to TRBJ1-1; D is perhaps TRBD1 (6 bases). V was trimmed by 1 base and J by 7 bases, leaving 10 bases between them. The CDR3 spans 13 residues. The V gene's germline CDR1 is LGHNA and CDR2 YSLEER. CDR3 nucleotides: TGCGCCAGCAGCCAAGCTCACAGGGATGAAGCTTTCTTT. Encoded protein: CASSQAHRDEAFF.

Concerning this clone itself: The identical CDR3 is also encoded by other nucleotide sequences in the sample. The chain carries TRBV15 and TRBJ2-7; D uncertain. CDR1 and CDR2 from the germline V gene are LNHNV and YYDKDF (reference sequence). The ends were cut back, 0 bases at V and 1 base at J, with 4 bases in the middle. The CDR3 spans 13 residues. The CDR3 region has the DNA TGTGCCACCAGCAGAGACTTGTCCTACGAGCAGTACTTC. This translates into CATSRDLSYEQYF. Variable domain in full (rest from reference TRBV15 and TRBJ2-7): DAMVIQNPRYQVTQFGKPVTLSCSQTLNHNVMYWYQQKSSQAPKLLFHYYDKDFNNEADTPDNFQSRRPNTSFCFLDIRSPGLGDTAMYLCATSRDLSYEQYFGPGTRLTVT.

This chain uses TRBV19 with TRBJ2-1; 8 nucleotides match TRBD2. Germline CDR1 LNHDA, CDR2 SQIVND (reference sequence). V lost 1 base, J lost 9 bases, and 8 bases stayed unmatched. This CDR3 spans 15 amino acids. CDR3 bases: TGTGCCAGTAGTATAGTCAGCGGGAGTAGTAGTGAGCAGTTCTTC. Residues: CASSIVSGSSSEQFF.

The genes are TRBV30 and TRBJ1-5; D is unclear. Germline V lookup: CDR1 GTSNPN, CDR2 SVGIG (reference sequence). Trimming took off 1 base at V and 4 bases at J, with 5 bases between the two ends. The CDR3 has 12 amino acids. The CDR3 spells CAWSDGNQPQHF. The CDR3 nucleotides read TGTGCCTGGAGTGATGGGAATCAGCCCCAGCATTTT.

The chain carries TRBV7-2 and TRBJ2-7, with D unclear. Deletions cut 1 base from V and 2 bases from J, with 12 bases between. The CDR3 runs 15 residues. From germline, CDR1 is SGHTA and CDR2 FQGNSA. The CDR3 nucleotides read TGTGCCAGCAGCTTAGACGGGTCAACGCCCTACGAGCAGTACTTC. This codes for CASSLDGSTPYEQYF.

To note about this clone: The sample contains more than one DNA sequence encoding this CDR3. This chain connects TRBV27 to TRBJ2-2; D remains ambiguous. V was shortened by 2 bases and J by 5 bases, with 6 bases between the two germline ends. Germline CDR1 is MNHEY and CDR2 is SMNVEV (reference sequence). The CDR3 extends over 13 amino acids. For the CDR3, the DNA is TGTGCCAGCAGTTTAGGTGGGACCGGGGAGCTGTTTTTT. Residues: CASSLGGTGELFF.

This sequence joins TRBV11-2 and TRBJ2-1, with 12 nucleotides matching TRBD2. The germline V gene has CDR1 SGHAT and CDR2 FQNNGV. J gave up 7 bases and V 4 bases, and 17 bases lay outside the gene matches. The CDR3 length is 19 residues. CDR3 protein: CASSSGGLAGRPGDNEQFF. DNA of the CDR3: TGTGCCAGCAGCTCCGGCGGACTAGCGGGAAGGCCTGGGGATAATGAGCAGTTCTTC.

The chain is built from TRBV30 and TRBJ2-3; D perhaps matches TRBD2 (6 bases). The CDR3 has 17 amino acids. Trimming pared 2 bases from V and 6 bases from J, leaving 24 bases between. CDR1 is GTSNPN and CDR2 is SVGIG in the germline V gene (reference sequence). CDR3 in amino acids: CAWSPRDSLSARDTQYF. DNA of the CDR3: TGTGCCTGGAGTCCTCGGGACTCTCTTTCGGCGAGGGATACGCAGTATTTT.

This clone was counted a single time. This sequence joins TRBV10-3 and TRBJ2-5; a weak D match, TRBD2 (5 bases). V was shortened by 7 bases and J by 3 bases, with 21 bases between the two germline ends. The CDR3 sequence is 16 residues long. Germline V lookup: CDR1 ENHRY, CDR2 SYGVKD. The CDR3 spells CAITPGIEPLEETQYF. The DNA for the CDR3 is TGTGCCATCACCCCGGGAATAGAACCATTGGAAGAGACCCAGTACTTC.

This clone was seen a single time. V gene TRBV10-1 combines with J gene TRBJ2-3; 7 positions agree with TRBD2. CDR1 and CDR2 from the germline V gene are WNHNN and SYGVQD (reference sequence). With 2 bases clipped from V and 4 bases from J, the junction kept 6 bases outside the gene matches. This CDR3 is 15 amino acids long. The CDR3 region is CASSESGIVADTQYF. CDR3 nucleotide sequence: TGCGCCAGCAGTGAGAGCGGGATTGTCGCAGATACGCAGTATTTT.

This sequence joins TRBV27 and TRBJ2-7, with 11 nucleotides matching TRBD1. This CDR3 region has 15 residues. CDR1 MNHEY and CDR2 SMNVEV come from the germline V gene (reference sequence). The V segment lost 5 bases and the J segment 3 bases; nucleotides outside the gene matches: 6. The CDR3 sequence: CASSPLGQGGYEQYF. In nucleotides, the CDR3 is TGTGCCAGCAGTCCCCTGGGACAGGGGGGCTACGAGCAGTACTTC.

CDR3 coding DNA: TGTGCCAGCAGCCAGGGACTAGCCGGTGAGCAGTTCTTC. Translation gives CASSQGLAGEQFF. V is TRBV11-3 and J is TRBJ2-1; 9 nucleotides agree with TRBD2. The germline CDR1 and CDR2 sequences are SGHNT and YENEEA. V was pared by 5 bases and J by 9 bases, with 5 bases of the junction left unmatched. This CDR3 contains 13 residues.

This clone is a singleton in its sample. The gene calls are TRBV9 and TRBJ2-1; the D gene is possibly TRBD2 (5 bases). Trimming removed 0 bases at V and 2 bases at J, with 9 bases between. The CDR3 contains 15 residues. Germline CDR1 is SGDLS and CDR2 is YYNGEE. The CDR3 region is CASSVGGEAYNEQFF. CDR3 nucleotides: TGTGCCAGCAGCGTAGGGGGAGAGGCCTACAATGAGCAGTTCTTC.